This T cell receptor (beta chain) was found in a study of glioma-infiltrating T cells. The study, taken as a whole, reports: Very few CDR3 sequences were shared between tissue and blood. Above-expected tissue-blood divergence occurred in all gliomas, most in low-grade ones.

Using RNA template, CDR3s of TCR alpha and beta were amplified with iRepertoire arm-PCR. Tissue mRNA or PBMC total RNA, 100-400 ng, went into one-step reverse transcription and amplification. In TCRdb, the multiplex PCR reads were re-called with MiXCR into one record per CDR3 protein. The sample holds some 160,000 distinct CDR3 sequences, around 40% seen once. About this clonotype itself: The antigen is not known. A much larger clone differs by one base, so this may be a read error.

The sample was glioma tissue, nonneoplastic brain tissue, or PBMCs (not recorded which). The clonotype comes from a human donor with low-grade glioma or glioblastoma, undergoing nonglioma brain surgery, or in good health (not recorded which).

CDR3 sequence: CASSSGRTSSGELFF. Here the CDR3 DNA reads TGTGCCAGCTCTTCAGGTCGGACTAGCAGCGGGGAGCTGTTTTTT. The rearrangement uses TRBV6-2 or TRBV6-3 and TRBJ2-2, with 8 bases lining up with TRBD2. There are 15 residues in the CDR3. Germline trimming cut 8 bases from V and 7 bases from J; bases unmatched to any gene: 12. Germline CDR1 MNHEY, CDR2 SVGEGT.